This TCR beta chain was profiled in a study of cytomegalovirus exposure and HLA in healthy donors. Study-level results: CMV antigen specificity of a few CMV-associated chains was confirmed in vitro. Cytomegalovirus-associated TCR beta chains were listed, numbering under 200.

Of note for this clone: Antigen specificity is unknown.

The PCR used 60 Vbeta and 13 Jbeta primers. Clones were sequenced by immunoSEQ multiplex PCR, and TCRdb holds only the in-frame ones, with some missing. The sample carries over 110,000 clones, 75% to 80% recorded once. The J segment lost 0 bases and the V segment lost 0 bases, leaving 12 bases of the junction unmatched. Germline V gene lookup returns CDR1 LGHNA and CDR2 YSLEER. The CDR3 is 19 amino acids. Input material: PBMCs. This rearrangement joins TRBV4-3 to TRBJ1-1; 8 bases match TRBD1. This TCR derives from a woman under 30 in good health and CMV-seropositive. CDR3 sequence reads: CASSQDSPGTGVLNTEAFF. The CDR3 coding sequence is TGCGCCAGCAGCCAAGATTCGCCCGGGACAGGCGTTCTGAACACTGAAGCTTTCTTT.